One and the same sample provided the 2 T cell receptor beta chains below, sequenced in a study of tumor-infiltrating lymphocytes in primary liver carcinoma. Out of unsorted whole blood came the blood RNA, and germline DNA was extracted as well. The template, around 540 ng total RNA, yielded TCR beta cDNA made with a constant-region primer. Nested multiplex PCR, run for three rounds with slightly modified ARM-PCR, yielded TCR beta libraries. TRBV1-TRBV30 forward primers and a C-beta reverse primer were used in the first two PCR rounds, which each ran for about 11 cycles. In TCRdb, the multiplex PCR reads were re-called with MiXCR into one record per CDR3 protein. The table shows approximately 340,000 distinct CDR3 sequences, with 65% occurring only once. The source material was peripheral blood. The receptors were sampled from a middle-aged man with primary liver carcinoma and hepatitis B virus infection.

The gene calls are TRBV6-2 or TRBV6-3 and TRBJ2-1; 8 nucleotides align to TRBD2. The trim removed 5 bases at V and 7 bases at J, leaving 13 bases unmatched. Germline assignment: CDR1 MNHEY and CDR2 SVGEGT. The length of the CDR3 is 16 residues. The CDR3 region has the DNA TGTGCCAGCAGTACTCGACTAGCGCCTTTCTATAATGAGCAGTTCTTC. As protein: CASSTRLAPFYNEQFF.

In DNA, the CDR3 is TGTGCCAGCAGCATCAGCGAACAGTACTTC. This translates into CASSISEQYF. V and J are TRBV11-2 and TRBJ2-7, with unresolved D. CDR1 and CDR2 from the germline V gene are SGHAT and FQNNGV. The V gene lost 5 bases and the J gene lost 10 bases, with 9 bases spanning the gap. There are 10 residues in the CDR3. Drawing the rest from reference TRBV11-2 and TRBJ2-7, the complete variable domain is EAGVAQSPRYKIIEKRQSVAFWCNPISGHATLYWYQQILGQGPKLLIQFQNNGVVDDSQLPKDRFSAERLKGVDSTLKIQPAKLEDSAVYLCASSISEQYFGPGTRLTVT.